A selection of T cell receptor beta chains follows, all from one sample in a study of blood T cells in healthy people across ages. Each CDR3 protein is one row after TCRdb ran MiXCR on the 5' RACE reads. The table shows about 1.6 million distinct CDR3 sequences, with roughly 32% occurring only once. Sequenced input: blood. The receptors stem from a woman in her 30s in good health. CDR3s leave out the opening cysteine and the closing phenylalanine or tryptophan. Not every row has a clone size; where given, it reads once, few, many or a size class.

TRBV5-1	.	TRBJ1-2	ASSLPLTKAGYGYT
TRBV6-6	few	TRBJ1-4	ASSTGGIDEKLF
TRBV29-1	.	TRBJ1-2	SVAWDRLSGYT
TRBV7-9	.	TRBJ2-2	ASSLVVGRTGELF
TRBV4-1	.	TRBJ2-3	ASSQVSGMASDTQY
TRBV9	.	TRBJ2-3	ASGGPTPSTDTQY
TRBV20-1	.	TRBJ2-7	SAGDSPYEQD
TRBV4-2	many	TRBJ2-7	ASSQGAGLEQY
TRBV9	.	TRBJ2-1	ASSEPDREDEQF
TRBV27	.	TRBJ2-6	ASSDGVSGANVLT
TRBV25-1	.	TRBJ2-5	ASSGVGQTRETQY
TRBV18	once	TRBJ2-1	ASSPPNRGQSSYNEQF
TRBV10-3	.	TRBJ2-6	AISSWGGSSGANVLT
TRBV29-1	.	TRBJ2-3	SVSQTADTQY
TRBV19	.	TRBJ2-5	ASSYGSLAGVQETQY
TRBV30	.	TRBJ1-1	ARRTGGRDTEAF
TRBV27	.	TRBJ2-6	ASSLLGPDGPGGANVLT
TRBV6-2/TRBV6-3	.	TRBJ1-1	ASSQDELGHHTEAF
TRBV7-9	.	TRBJ2-5	ASSSIKGGETQY
TRBV7-9	.	TRBJ2-5	ASSSPPQAEQETQY
TRBV20-1	.	TRBJ2-6	SARDRRDRGRGANVLT
TRBV7-6	few	TRBJ2-1	ASGEAGSLNEQF
TRBV4-1	few	TRBJ2-7	ASSHNGLAGAYEQY
TRBV20-1	few	TRBJ2-1	SASRETSGRNEQF
TRBV14	.	TRBJ1-1	ASRHRDSGRAF
TRBV3-1	.	TRBJ2-3	ASSQLARGPGTQY
TRBV6-5	.	TRBJ2-1	ASSYDLGGGYSSYNEQF
TRBV9	.	TRBJ1-6	ASSVDRLDSPLH
TRBV7-9	.	TRBJ1-6	ASSGPLINSPLH
TRBV20-1	many	TRBJ2-1	SARTSSYNEQF
TRBV6-1	few	TRBJ2-1	ASSEQRERVEQF
TRBV5-1	.	TRBJ2-5	ASSFGDNQETQY
TRBV20-1	.	TRBJ2-1	SAVPGLAGYNEQF
TRBV4-2	.	TRBJ2-1	ASSQEGGTGEIEQF
TRBV29-1	few	TRBJ2-3	SVEGGAGADTQY
TRBV4-1	.	TRBJ2-7	ASSPTSTSGSSYEQY
TRBV10-3	few	TRBJ2-1	AISSRDRVDNEQF
TRBV7-8	.	TRBJ2-1	ASSLARHTPSNEQF
TRBV27	.	TRBJ2-7	ASSLSRGRQYEQY
TRBV20-1	few	TRBJ2-2	SAWGPVNTGELF
TRBV5-1	.	TRBJ1-5	ASSKRTGQNQPQH
TRBV10-3	few	TRBJ1-1	AITLGGQGDTEAF
TRBV6-1	.	TRBJ2-7	ASTSDRPPYEQY
TRBV4-1	few	TRBJ2-6	ASSTRDISGANVLT
TRBV18	few	TRBJ2-7	ASSQKQGGLIEQY
TRBV7-9	.	TRBJ2-1	ASSLVGRGDEQF
TRBV29-1	.	TRBJ1-1	SVEDITEAF
TRBV7-2	.	TRBJ1-4	ASSPREGRELF
TRBV6-1	.	TRBJ2-3	ASSEARTSGGADTQY
TRBV13	.	TRBJ1-1	ASSPPPGDTEAF
TRBV11-2	.	TRBJ2-5	ASSLGGAGGHWETQY
TRBV5-1	few	TRBJ2-7	ASSLGPRAYEQY
TRBV24-1	few	TRBJ2-1	ATSDPGTSIYNEQF
TRBV6-1	.	TRBJ1-1	ASSDPGQGNTEAF
TRBV2	few	TRBJ2-7	ASSGPGQIYEQY
TRBV4-2	few	TRBJ2-5	ASSQLTSGGETQY
TRBV9	.	TRBJ2-7	ASSVEGTRGYEQY
TRBV4-2	.	TRBJ2-3	ASSSLGLAQDTQY